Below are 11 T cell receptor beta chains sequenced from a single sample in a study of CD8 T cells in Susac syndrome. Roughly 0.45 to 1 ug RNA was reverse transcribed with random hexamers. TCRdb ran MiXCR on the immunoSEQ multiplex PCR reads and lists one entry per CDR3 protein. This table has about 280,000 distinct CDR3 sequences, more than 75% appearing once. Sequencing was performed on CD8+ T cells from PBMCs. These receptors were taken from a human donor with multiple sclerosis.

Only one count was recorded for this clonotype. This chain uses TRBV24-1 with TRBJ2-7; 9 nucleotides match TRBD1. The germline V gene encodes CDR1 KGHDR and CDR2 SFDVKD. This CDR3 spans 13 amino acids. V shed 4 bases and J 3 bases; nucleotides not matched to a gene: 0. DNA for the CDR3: TGTGCCACCAGTGAGGACAGGGGCTACGAGCAGTACTTC. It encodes CATSEDRGYEQYF.

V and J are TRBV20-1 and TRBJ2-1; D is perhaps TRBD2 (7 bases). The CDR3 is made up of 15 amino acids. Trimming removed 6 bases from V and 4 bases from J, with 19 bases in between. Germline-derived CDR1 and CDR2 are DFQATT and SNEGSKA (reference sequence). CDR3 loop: CSAQGGTQKYNEQFF. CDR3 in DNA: TGCAGTGCGCAGGGAGGGACACAAAAGTACAATGAGCAGTTCTTC.

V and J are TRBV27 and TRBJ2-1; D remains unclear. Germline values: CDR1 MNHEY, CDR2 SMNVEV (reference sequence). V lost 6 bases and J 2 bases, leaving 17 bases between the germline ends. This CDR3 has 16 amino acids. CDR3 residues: CASSPHVQLPYNEQFF. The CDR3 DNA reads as TGTGCCAGCAGCCCTCACGTGCAACTCCCCTACAATGAGCAGTTCTTC.

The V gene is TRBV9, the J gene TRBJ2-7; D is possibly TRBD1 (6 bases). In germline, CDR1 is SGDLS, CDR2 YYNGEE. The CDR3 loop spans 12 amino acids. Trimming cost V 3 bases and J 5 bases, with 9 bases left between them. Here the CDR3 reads CASSEQGHEQYF. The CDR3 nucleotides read TGTGCCAGCAGCGAACAGGGACACGAGCAGTACTTC.

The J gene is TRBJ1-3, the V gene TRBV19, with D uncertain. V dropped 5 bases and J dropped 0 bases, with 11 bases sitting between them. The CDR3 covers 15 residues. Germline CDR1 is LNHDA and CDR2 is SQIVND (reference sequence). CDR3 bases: TGTGCCAGTAGTCACGACACCTTCTCTGGAAACACCATATATTTT. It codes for CASSHDTFSGNTIYF.

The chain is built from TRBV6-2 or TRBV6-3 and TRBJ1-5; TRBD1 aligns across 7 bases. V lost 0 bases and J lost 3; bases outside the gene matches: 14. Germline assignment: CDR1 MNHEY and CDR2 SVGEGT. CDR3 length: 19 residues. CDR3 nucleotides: TGTGCCAGCAGTTACTCCCGACAGGGAAAGACGAGGAACAATCAGCCCCAGCATTTT. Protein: CASSYSRQGKTRNNQPQHF.

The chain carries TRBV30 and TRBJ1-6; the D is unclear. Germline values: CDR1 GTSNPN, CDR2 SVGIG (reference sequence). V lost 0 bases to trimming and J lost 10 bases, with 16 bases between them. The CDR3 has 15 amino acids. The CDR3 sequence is CAWSVGPYAESPLHF. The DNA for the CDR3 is TGTGCCTGGAGTGTTGGACCGTATGCTGAATCACCCCTCCACTTT.

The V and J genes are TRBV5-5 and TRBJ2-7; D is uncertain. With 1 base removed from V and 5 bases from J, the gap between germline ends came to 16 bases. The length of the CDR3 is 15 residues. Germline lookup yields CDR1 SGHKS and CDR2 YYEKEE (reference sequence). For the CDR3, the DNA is TGTGCCAGCAGCTTGACGCACCGCGAGTCCCACGAGCAGTACTTC. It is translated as CASSLTHRESHEQYF.

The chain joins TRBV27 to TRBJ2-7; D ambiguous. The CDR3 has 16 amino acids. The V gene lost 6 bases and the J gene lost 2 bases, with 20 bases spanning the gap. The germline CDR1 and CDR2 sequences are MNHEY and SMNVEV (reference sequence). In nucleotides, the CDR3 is TGTGCCAGCAGCCGGAACACTCCCAGTGCCCCCTACGAGCAGTACTTC. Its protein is CASSRNTPSAPYEQYF.

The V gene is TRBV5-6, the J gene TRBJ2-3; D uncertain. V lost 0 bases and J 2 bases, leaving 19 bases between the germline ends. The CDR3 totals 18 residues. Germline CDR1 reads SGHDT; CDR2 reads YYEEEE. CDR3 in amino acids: CASSLDLSRGTYTDTQYF. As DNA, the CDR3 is TGTGCCAGCAGCTTGGATTTATCCCGAGGAACCTACACAGATACGCAGTATTTT.

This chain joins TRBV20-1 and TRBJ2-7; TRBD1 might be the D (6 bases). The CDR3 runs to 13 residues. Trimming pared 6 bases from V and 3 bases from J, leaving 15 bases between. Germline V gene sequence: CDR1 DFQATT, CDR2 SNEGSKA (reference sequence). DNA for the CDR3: TGCAGTGCAAATTGGGACACCGACTACGAGCAGTACTTC. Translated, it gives CSANWDTDYEQYF.